The 25 T cell receptor beta chains below were found in one sample sequenced in a study of shared clonotypes between healthy human individuals. Assay: immunoSEQ multiplex PCR; the TCRdb copy retains only in-frame clones and omits some. This table holds about 2 million clones, approximately 94% found once. Cells designated naive CD8 were CD45RO-negative and were positively selected for CCR7, with terminally differentiated effector memory CD45RA+ cells excluded. Sequenced: naive CD8+ T cells sorted from blood. Every receptor here comes from a man aged 18 to 35 in good health.

The chain has TRBV9 and TRBJ2-5; D is possibly TRBD2 (5 bases). CDR1 and CDR2 from the germline V gene are SGDLS and YYNGEE. With 0 bases removed from V and 5 bases from J, the gap between germline ends came to 14 bases. This CDR3 comprises 15 residues. The DNA of the CDR3 is TGTGCCAGCAGCGTAGGTTTAGAGGGCGTGGAGACCCAGTACTTC. It codes for CASSVGLEGVETQYF.

The chain links TRBV27 to TRBJ2-1, with 12 bases lining up with TRBD2. Germline V CDR1 and CDR2: MNHEY, SMNVEV (reference sequence). The CDR3 covers 17 residues. The J segment lost 4 bases and the V segment lost 2 bases, leaving 6 bases of the junction unmatched. The CDR3 loop is CASSLPRLAGAYNEQFF. The CDR3 coding sequence is TGTGCCAGCAGTTTACCCAGACTAGCGGGAGCTTACAATGAGCAGTTCTTC.

Concerning this clone: Within the sample, other DNA sequences also encode this same CDR3. The chain has TRBV27 and TRBJ1-4; 9 bases map to TRBD1. With V trimmed by 6 bases and J by 7 bases, 6 bases remained unmatched. This CDR3 is 14 amino acids long. Germline V gene sequence: CDR1 MNHEY, CDR2 SMNVEV (reference sequence). The CDR3 spells CASSSTGGGEKLFF. CDR3 coding DNA: TGTGCCAGCAGCTCTACAGGGGGCGGTGAAAAACTGTTTTTT.

The chain is built from TRBV4-3 and TRBJ2-3; 9 positions agree with TRBD2. Germline CDR1 and CDR2: LGHNA and YSLEER. CDR3 length equals 18 residues. V lost 0 bases, J lost 2 bases, and 9 bases stayed unmatched. CDR3 region: CASSQDGASGEYTDTQYF. CDR3 DNA: TGCGCCAGCAGCCAAGACGGGGCTAGCGGGGAATACACAGATACGCAGTATTTT.

The chain has TRBV7-9 and TRBJ2-3; 9 nucleotides match TRBD1. The CDR3 has 16 amino acids. CDR1 is SEHNR, CDR2 FQNEAQ, per germline (reference sequence). Unmatched junction bases numbered 7, after V lost 4 bases and J lost 2 bases. DNA of the CDR3: TGTGCCAGCAGCTCCGACAGGGGGGGTGACACAGATACGCAGTATTTT. Translation gives CASSSDRGGDTDTQYF.

This chain links TRBV13 with TRBJ2-1, with 8 bases identical to TRBD1. Losses at the gene ends were 4 bases for V and 4 bases for J; bases not matched to a gene: 6. The CDR3 is 15 amino acids. From germline, CDR1 is PRHDT and CDR2 FYEKMQ (reference sequence). The CDR3 bases are TGTGCCAGCAGCTCCCAGGGGGCGGGGTACAATGAGCAGTTCTTC. Residues: CASSSQGAGYNEQFF.

The chain has TRBV27 and TRBJ2-6; D ambiguous. Germline V gene data show CDR1 as MNHEY and CDR2 as SMNVEV (reference sequence). There are 19 residues in the CDR3. V was pared by 0 bases and J by 0 bases, with 15 bases between. This CDR3 reads CASSLSPNPIVSGANVLTF. CDR3 coding DNA: TGTGCCAGCAGTTTATCCCCCAACCCAATCGTCTCTGGGGCCAACGTCCTGACTTTC.

The CDR3 region is CASSQGTTNQETQYF. CDR3 nucleotide sequence: TGCGCCAGCAGCCAAGGGACTACAAATCAAGAGACCCAGTACTTC. This chain connects TRBV4-1 to TRBJ2-5, with D possibly being TRBD2 (6 bases). V was trimmed by 1 base and J by 2 bases, leaving 11 bases between them. There are 15 residues in the CDR3. The V gene's germline CDR1 is MGHRA and CDR2 YSYEKL.

This clone occurred a few times. The V and J genes are TRBV28 and TRBJ1-6; the D gene is possibly TRBD1 (5 bases). Germline V gives CDR1 MDHEN, CDR2 SYDVKM. The CDR3 runs 13 residues. Trimming shortened V by 7 bases and J by 7 bases, and 11 bases separated the two germline ends. CDR3 residues: CASTAGGNSPLHF. The CDR3 DNA follows: TGTGCCAGCACCGCCGGGGGAAATTCACCCCTCCACTTT.

The chain joins TRBV7-9 to TRBJ2-7, with TRBD1 matching 8 bases. The germline CDR1 and CDR2 sequences are SEHNR and FQNEAQ (reference sequence). The CDR3 runs to 12 residues. V gave up 9 bases and J gave up 2 bases; unmatched junction bases: 3. This CDR3 reads CASAQGAYEQYF. CDR3 DNA sequence: TGTGCCAGTGCACAGGGGGCCTACGAGCAGTACTTC.

For the CDR3, the DNA is TGTGCCACCAGGGGTTTAACCAAAAACATTCAGTACTTC. This translates into CATRGLTKNIQYF. The chain uses TRBV27 and TRBJ2-4, with TRBD1 as a possible D gene (6 bases). V shed 10 bases and J shed 2 bases, with 12 bases lying between them. Germline CDR1 MNHEY, CDR2 SMNVEV (reference sequence). The CDR3 covers 13 residues.

The chain has TRBV2 and TRBJ2-5, with 9 bases matching TRBD1. V trimming: 7 bases; J trimming: 3 bases; junction bases outside the gene matches: 12. Germline CDR1 SNHLY, CDR2 FYNNEI. The CDR3 has 16 residues. CDR3 protein: CASNLDRGWMEETQYF. CDR3 bases: TGTGCCAGCAACCTAGACAGGGGGTGGATGGAAGAGACCCAGTACTTC.

V usage is TRBV11-2 and J usage is TRBJ2-3; TRBD2 matches 9 bases. In germline, CDR1 is SGHAT, CDR2 FQNNGV. CDR3 length equals 16 residues. The V and J ends lost 3 bases and 6 bases, in that order; junction bases with no gene match: 10. The CDR3 here is CASSFPSSGGLDTQYF. Here the CDR3 DNA reads TGTGCCAGCAGCTTTCCTTCGAGCGGGGGGCTGGATACGCAGTATTTT.

The V call is TRBV5-5, the J call TRBJ2-2, with unresolved D. Germline V gene sequence: CDR1 SGHKS, CDR2 YYEKEE (reference sequence). CDR3 size: 16 residues. Trimming pared 0 bases from V and 3 bases from J, leaving 12 bases between. The CDR3 coding sequence is TGTGCCAGCAGCTTGGCTTGGGTTTGGGACACCGGGGAGCTGTTTTTT. It encodes CASSLAWVWDTGELFF. Supplemented by reference TRBV5-5 and TRBJ2-2, the full variable domain reads DAGVTQSPTHLIKTRGQQVTLRCSPISGHKSVSWYQQVLGQGPQFIFQYYEKEERGRGNFPDRFSARQFPNYSSELNVNALLLGDSALYLCASSLAWVWDTGELFFGEGSRLTVL.

The chain joins TRBV11-2 to TRBJ2-5; a weak D match, TRBD1 (5 bases). Germline CDR1 is SGHAT and CDR2 is FQNNGV. The CDR3 runs 13 residues. Trimming pared 2 bases from V and 5 bases from J, leaving 9 bases between. The CDR3 protein is CASSLRGPETQYF. The CDR3, as DNA: TGTGCCAGCAGCTTAAGGGGTCCGGAGACCCAGTACTTC. Full variable domain (missing parts from reference TRBV11-2 and TRBJ2-5): EAGVAQSPRYKIIEKRQSVAFWCNPISGHATLYWYQQILGQGPKLLIQFQNNGVVDDSQLPKDRFSAERLKGVDSTLKIQPAKLEDSAVYLCASSLRGPETQYFGPGTRLLVL.

To note about this clone: Within the sample, other DNA sequences also encode this same CDR3. The gene calls are TRBV30 and TRBJ2-7; 10 bases agree with TRBD1. Per germline, CDR1 GTSNPN and CDR2 SVGIG (reference sequence). This CDR3 spans 13 amino acids. The V gene end was trimmed by 1 base and the J gene end by 4 bases; junction bases not matched to a gene: 1. The CDR3 reads CAWSGDRGYEQYF. As DNA, the CDR3 is TGTGCCTGGAGTGGGGACAGGGGTTACGAGCAGTACTTC.

This clone was counted once. This rearrangement joins TRBV29-1 to TRBJ1-2; the D gene is possibly TRBD1 (6 bases). V was clipped by 7 bases and J by 5 bases, with 14 bases between them. From germline, CDR1 is SQVTM and CDR2 ANQGSEA. The CDR3 sequence is 12 residues long. Here the CDR3 reads CSEQGIGYGYTF. The DNA for the CDR3 is TGCAGCGAACAGGGAATTGGTTATGGCTACACCTTC.

The rearrangement links TRBV10-3 to TRBJ1-1; D is perhaps TRBD1 (5 bases). The V end lost 5 bases, the J end lost 1 base, and 8 bases lay between the germline ends. The CDR3 has 13 residues. Germline-derived CDR1 and CDR2 are ENHRY and SYGVKD. The CDR3 protein is CAISLDRNTEAFF. The CDR3 nucleotides read TGTGCCATCAGTCTCGACAGGAACACTGAAGCTTTCTTT.

The chain is built from TRBV30 and TRBJ1-2; tentatively, D is TRBD1 (5 bases). The germline CDR1 and CDR2 sequences are GTSNPN and SVGIG (reference sequence). Trimming cost V 0 bases and J 7 bases, with 15 bases left between them. This CDR3 comprises 14 residues. DNA for the CDR3: TGTGCCTGGAGTGTGCCTGGCCCGGGGGGTGGCTACACCTTC. It codes for CAWSVPGPGGGYTF.

The chain links TRBV7-9 to TRBJ1-4; TRBD1 agrees at 9 bases. The germline V gene encodes CDR1 SEHNR and CDR2 FQNEAQ (reference sequence). This CDR3 contains 17 residues. The J segment lost 7 bases and the V segment lost 5 bases, leaving 14 bases of the junction unmatched. CDR3 protein: CASSVNAGTGIIEKLFF. CDR3 nucleotide sequence: TGTGCCAGCAGCGTTAATGCCGGGACAGGGATAATTGAAAAACTGTTTTTT.

This chain uses TRBV5-4 with TRBJ2-7, with D perhaps TRBD1 (7 bases). The CDR3 runs 16 residues. Germline loops: CDR1 SGHNT, CDR2 YYREEE (reference sequence). V gave up 4 bases and J gave up 3 bases, with 20 bases separating them. DNA for the CDR3: TGTGCCAGCAGCCCGCAGGGGGGTGACCCCCTCTACGAGCAGTACTTC. Translated: CASSPQGGDPLYEQYF. Supplemented by reference TRBV5-4 and TRBJ2-7, the full variable domain reads ETGVTQSPTHLIKTRGQQVTLRCSSQSGHNTVSWYQQALGQGPQFIFQYYREEENGRGNFPPRFSGLQFPNYSSELNVNALELDDSALYLCASSPQGGDPLYEQYFGPGTRLTVT.

Note on this clone: Other nucleotide sequences in the sample specify the same CDR3. The V gene is TRBV7-9, the J gene TRBJ2-5; D remains unclear. V lost 4 bases and J lost 5, with 11 bases in between. This CDR3 region has 13 residues. From germline, CDR1 is SEHNR and CDR2 FQNEAQ (reference sequence). CDR3 DNA sequence: TGTGCCAGCAGCTCAGATAGAGAGGAGACCCAGTACTTC. Protein: CASSSDREETQYF. The variable domain in full, completed from reference TRBV7-9 and TRBJ2-5, reads DTGVSQNPRHKITKRGQNVTFRCDPISEHNRLYWYRQTLGQGPEFLTYFQNEAQLEKSRLLSDRFSAERPKGSFSTLEIQRTEQGDSAMYLCASSSDREETQYFGPGTRLLVL.

This clone was counted once. This sequence joins TRBV6-4 and TRBJ1-5; 12 positions agree with TRBD1. V dropped 4 bases and J dropped 6; count of bases not matched to a gene: 4. The CDR3 is made up of 15 amino acids. Germline CDR1 is MRHNA and CDR2 is SNTAGT. The CDR3 protein is CASSGGQGAFQPQHF. In DNA, the CDR3 is TGTGCCAGCAGTGGGGGACAGGGGGCATTTCAGCCCCAGCATTTT.

V usage is TRBV4-1 and J usage is TRBJ2-7; D not resolved. Germline V gene data show CDR1 as MGHRA and CDR2 as YSYEKL. This CDR3 region has 13 residues. V was clipped by 0 bases and J by 5 bases, with 8 bases between them. The CDR3 nucleotides read TGCGCCAGCAGCCAAGAACCCACCCACGAGCAGTACTTC. Its protein is CASSQEPTHEQYF.

The chain uses TRBV11-2 and TRBJ1-1; 11 bases are shared with TRBD1. The length of the CDR3 is 17 residues. V shed 5 bases and J 1 base; nucleotides not matched to a gene: 9. CDR1 is SGHAT and CDR2 is FQNNGV in the germline V gene. Written as DNA, the CDR3 is TGTGCCAGCAGCCCCATCCCGGGACAGGGGGGGAACACTGAAGCTTTCTTT. Protein sequence: CASSPIPGQGGNTEAFF.